This TCR beta chain came from a study of cytomegalovirus exposure and HLA in healthy donors. The primer mix had 60 Vbeta and 13 Jbeta primers. TCRdb keeps only in-frame clones here, not all; method: immunoSEQ multiplex PCR. The repertoire holds 65,000 to 100,000 clones, with about 80% as singletons. V trimming: 7 bases; J trimming: 2 bases; junction bases outside the gene matches: 7. The germline V gene has CDR1 GTSNPN and CDR2 SVGIG (reference sequence). This CDR3 is 16 amino acids long. The chain carries TRBV30 and TRBJ2-1; 14 bases are a match to TRBD2. The clonotype comes from a female donor in good health and CMV-seronegative. What was sequenced was PBMCs. The CDR3 coding sequence is TGTGCCTCCCGGACTAGCGGGGGGCTAGCCTACAATGAGCAGTTCTTC. Amino acids: CASRTSGGLAYNEQFF.